This T cell receptor (beta chain) was captured in a study of CD4 T cells in relation to SARS-CoV-2 and coronaviruses. The assay was immunoSEQ multiplex PCR, and TCRdb's table has in-frame clones only and misses some. Seen here are roughly 25,000 clones, 78% observed once, and the top ten hold roughly 13%. There are 16 residues in the CDR3. In germline, CDR1 is KGHSH, CDR2 LQKENI. V trimming: 3 bases; J trimming: 4 bases; junction bases outside the gene matches: 8. The unexposed donors gave CD4+ T cells in 2011-2018, prior to COVID-19. Isolation of CD4+ T cells took place after about 10 days in culture. Comments on this clone: As yet, its antigen is unknown.

This chain links TRBV18 with TRBJ1-4, with TRBD1 matching over 7 bases. Sequenced: CD4+ T cells from PBMCs, cultured in vitro. This clonotype was sampled from a human donor in good health. CDR3: CASSPLPRDSNEKLFF. The CDR3 coding sequence is TGTGCCAGCTCACCTCTTCCACGGGACAGTAATGAAAAACTGTTTTTT. The full variable domain, rest sourced from reference TRBV18 and TRBJ1-4, is NAGVMQNPRHLVRRRGQEARLRCSPMKGHSHVYWYRQLPEEGLKFMVYLQKENIIDESGMPKERFSAEFPKEGPSILRIQQVVRGDSAAYFCASSPLPRDSNEKLFFGSGTQLSVL.